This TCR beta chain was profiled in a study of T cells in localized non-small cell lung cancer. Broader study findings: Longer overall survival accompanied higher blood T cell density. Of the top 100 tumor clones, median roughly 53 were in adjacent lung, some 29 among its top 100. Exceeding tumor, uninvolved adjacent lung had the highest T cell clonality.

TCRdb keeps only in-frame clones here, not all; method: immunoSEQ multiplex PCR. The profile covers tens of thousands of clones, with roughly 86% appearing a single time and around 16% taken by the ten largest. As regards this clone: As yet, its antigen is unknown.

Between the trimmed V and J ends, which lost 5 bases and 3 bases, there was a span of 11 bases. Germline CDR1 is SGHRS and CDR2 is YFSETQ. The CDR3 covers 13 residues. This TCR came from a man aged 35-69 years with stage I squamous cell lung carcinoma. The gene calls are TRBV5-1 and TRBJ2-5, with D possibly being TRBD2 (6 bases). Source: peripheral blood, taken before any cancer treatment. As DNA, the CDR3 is TGCGCCAGCAGAACTAGCTGGGAAGAGACCCAGTACTTC. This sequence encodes CASRTSWEETQYF.